The 5 T cell receptor beta chains listed next were all sequenced from one sample in a study of CD8 T cells in Susac syndrome (dated 2019 in TCRdb). Receptor libraries were prepared by the immunoSEQ multiplex PCR assay. RNA was extracted with the RNeasy kit and roughly 0.5 to 1 ug was reverse transcribed using random hexamers. TCRdb passed the public sequencing reads through fastp at Q25 and MiXCR, retaining productive beta sequences. Here each entry gathers all rows of one CDR3 protein and keeps the most common genes and DNA. This sample is represented by 400,000 to 550,000 distinct CDR3 sequences; 85% to 90% of them were singletons. About 0.12% of the sample lies in the top ten. Specimen: CD8+ T cells from PBMCs. The origin of the receptors is a human donor with multiple sclerosis.

V is TRBV6-2 or TRBV6-3 and J is TRBJ2-3; 9 nucleotides agree with TRBD2. The CDR3 contains 16 residues. V was clipped by 6 bases and J by 4 bases; unmatched bases: 11. The germline V gene has CDR1 MNHEY and CDR2 SVGEGT. CDR3 in DNA: TGTGCCAGCAGCGAACGGGCGGGAGGGCGGTCAGATACGCAGTATTTT. Its protein product is CASSERAGGRSDTQYF.

V gene TRBV19 combines with J gene TRBJ2-7; 8 nucleotides line up with TRBD1. Trimming removed 5 bases from V and 1 base from J; junction bases left unmatched: 7. The CDR3 contains 15 residues. The germline V gene has CDR1 LNHDA and CDR2 SQIVND (reference sequence). The CDR3 loop reads CASSPGQGTSYEQYF. The CDR3 DNA reads TGTGCCAGTAGTCCCGGACAGGGTACATCCTACGAGCAGTACTTC. Drawing the rest from reference TRBV19 and TRBJ2-7, the complete variable domain is DGGITQSPKYLFRKEGQNVTLSCEQNLNHDAMYWYRQDPGQGLRLIYYSQIVNDFQKGDIAEGYSVSREKKESFPLTVTSAQKNPTAFYLCASSPGQGTSYEQYFGPGTRLTVT.

The chain is built from TRBV7-9 and TRBJ1-1; TRBD1 agrees at 7 bases. CDR1 is SEHNR and CDR2 is FQNEAQ in the germline V gene (reference sequence). The CDR3 contains 15 residues. J gave up 2 bases and V 5 bases, and 8 bases lay outside the gene matches. This CDR3 is CASSPSTGENTEAFF. The CDR3 DNA is TGTGCCAGCAGCCCCTCAACAGGGGAAAACACTGAAGCTTTCTTT.

This chain joins TRBV4-2 and TRBJ1-6; no definite D call. This CDR3 has 16 amino acids. CDR1 and CDR2 from the germline V gene are LGHNA and YNFKEQ. V dropped 0 bases and J dropped 10 bases, with 16 bases sitting between them. CDR3 amino acids: CASSQEVGSFGSPLHF. CDR3 bases: TGTGCCAGCAGCCAAGAGGTCGGGAGTTTCGGATCACCCCTCCACTTT.

This clonotype turned up a few times. CDR3 region: CASSLTSGDADTQYF. DNA of the CDR3: TGTGCCAGCAGCCTGACTAGCGGGGATGCAGATACGCAGTATTTT. This chain links TRBV6-1 with TRBJ2-3; TRBD2 matches at 11 bases. Per germline, CDR1 MNHNS and CDR2 SASEGT. Unmatched junction bases numbered 6, after V lost 6 bases and J lost 4 bases. The CDR3 runs to 15 residues.